A single sample is the source of the 10 T cell receptor beta chains below, sequenced in a study of cytomegalovirus exposure and HLA in healthy donors. The primer mix had 60 Vbeta and 13 Jbeta primers. The repertoire was sequenced with immunoSEQ multiplex PCR; TCRdb's copy has only in-frame clones and lacks some. The sample consists of approximately 180,000 clones, over 9.5% of them appearing once. Sequenced input: PBMCs. The origin of the receptors is a man aged 45 to 65 in good health and CMV-seropositive.

V gene TRBV9 combines with J gene TRBJ2-3, with unresolved D. V was pared by 1 base and J by 2 bases, with 11 bases between. This CDR3 comprises 15 residues. Looked up from germline, CDR1 is SGDLS and CDR2 is YYNGEE. CDR3 sequence: CASSVRLQSTDTQYF. CDR3 nucleotide sequence: TGTGCCAGCAGCGTACGGTTACAGTCCACAGATACGCAGTATTTT.

The table lists this clone with a few counts. The DNA of the CDR3 is TGTGCCAGCAGCCCTGGGGGGACAGAATACACTGAAGCTTTCTTT. Its protein is CASSPGGTEYTEAFF. This chain joins TRBV7-9 and TRBJ1-1, with TRBD1 identical over 7 bases. The CDR3 runs 15 residues. V was clipped by 5 bases and J by 3 bases; unmatched bases: 9. The germline gives CDR1 SEHNR, CDR2 FQNEAQ (reference sequence).

The chain combines TRBV6-5 with TRBJ1-3, with D hard to call. CDR1 and CDR2 from the germline V gene are MNHEY and SVGAGI. V lost 2 bases to trimming and J lost 7 bases, with 15 bases between them. This CDR3 region has 15 residues. CDR3 sequence (DNA): TGTGCCAGCAGTTACGCGGGCAGCCGAGGGAACACCATATATTTT. Translation: CASSYAGSRGNTIYF.

The chain employs TRBV5-1 and TRBJ1-2; unclear D gene. CDR3 size: 15 residues. Germline V CDR1 and CDR2: SGHRS, YFSETQ. V gave up 4 bases and J gave up 0 bases, with 13 bases separating them. The CDR3 reads CASSPRTDTNYGYTF. The CDR3 DNA sequence: TGCGCCAGCAGCCCTAGGACTGATACTAACTATGGCTACACCTTC.

The chain carries TRBV7-8 and TRBJ1-1; 7 bases line up with TRBD1. CDR1 and CDR2 (germline): SGHVS, FQNEAQ. V was pared by 4 bases and J by 5 bases, with 4 bases of the junction left unmatched. CDR3 size: 13 residues. This CDR3 is CASSSKTGTEAFF. CDR3 coding DNA: TGTGCCAGCAGCTCAAAGACAGGGACTGAAGCTTTCTTT.

The chain recombines TRBV5-8 with TRBJ1-2; D uncertain. The V end lost 2 bases, the J end lost 0 bases, and 8 bases lay between the germline ends. Looked up from germline, CDR1 is SGHTS and CDR2 is YDEGEE. This CDR3 has 14 amino acids. CDR3 sequence: CASSFNISNYGYTF. Written as DNA, the CDR3 is TGTGCCAGCAGCTTTAACATCTCTAACTATGGCTACACCTTC.

The CDR3 reads CASSPGLAGETQYF. In nucleotides, the CDR3 is TGTGCCAGCAGTCCGGGACTAGCCGGGGAGACCCAGTACTTC. The rearrangement uses TRBV2 and TRBJ2-5; the match to TRBD2 covers 9 bases. The germline CDR1 and CDR2 sequences are SNHLY and FYNNEI. The V segment lost 5 bases and the J segment 5 bases; nucleotides outside the gene matches: 6. This CDR3 has 14 residues.

The chain links TRBV11-3 to TRBJ1-1, with D tentatively TRBD1 (5 bases). CDR3 size: 14 residues. CDR1 and CDR2 from the germline V gene are SGHNT and YENEEA. The V and J ends lost 5 bases and 5 bases respectively, with 15 bases between them. The CDR3, as DNA: TGTGCCAGCAGCGCTTCCGGGGGGGGGACTGAAGCTTTCTTT. Translated, it gives CASSASGGGTEAFF. Filled out from reference TRBV11-3 and TRBJ1-1, the complete variable domain reads EAGVVQSPRYKIIEKKQPVAFWCNPISGHNTLYWYLQNLGQGPELLIRYENEEAVDDSQLPKDRFSAERLKGVDSTLKIQPAELGDSAVYLCASSASGGGTEAFFGQGTRLTVV.

The chain has TRBV4-3 and TRBJ1-2; perhaps TRBD1 as D (5 bases). The CDR3 runs to 15 residues. Germline values: CDR1 LGHNA, CDR2 YSLEER. V was cut by 0 bases and J by 8 bases, with 16 bases left in between. The CDR3: CASSQDSRAGSGYTF. The CDR3 DNA reads TGCGCCAGCAGCCAAGATAGTAGGGCAGGGTCGGGCTACACCTTC.

The rearrangement uses TRBV29-1 and TRBJ2-2, with D maybe TRBD1 (7 bases). The V and J ends lost 7 bases and 4 bases respectively, with 19 bases between them. The germline CDR1 and CDR2 sequences are SQVTM and ANQGSEA. This CDR3 is built from 15 residues. The CDR3 loop reads CSASRRGQVTGELFF. CDR3 DNA sequence: TGCAGCGCTAGTCGGAGGGGGCAAGTCACCGGGGAGCTGTTTTTT.